This T cell receptor beta chain was recorded in a study of a mutant IDH1 vaccine in newly diagnosed glioma. Whole-study context: Radiotherapy alone preceded vaccination by 4-6 weeks; alternatively, vaccination started with temozolomide cycles. Most patients had radiochemotherapy with temozolomide before enrollment; others had one alone. It was at week 35 that visit V12 occurred, and at week 47 that visit V13 did.

As to time point: week 47, end of study. Every vaccination contained 300 ug of the mutant IDH1 20-mer peptide and was paired with topical imiquimod. In every donor, the tumor was a new WHO grade 3 or 4 IDH1-mutant, ATRX-lost astrocytoma. CDR1 is MNHNS and CDR2 is SASEGT in the germline V gene. J was trimmed by 1 base and V by 5 bases; bases with no gene match: 3. The CDR3 contains 14 residues. Note on this clone: Its antigen remains unidentified.

Assay: immunoSEQ multiplex PCR; the TCRdb copy retains only in-frame clones and omits some. Seen here are 31,000 or so clones, about 86% observed once, and the top ten hold under 30%. The sample consisted of PBMCs, taken from a glioma patient whose treatment included an IDH1 peptide vaccine. The chain couples TRBV6-1 to TRBJ1-1; 8 bases line up with TRBD1. The source is a man younger than 40 with glioma. The CDR3 DNA is TGTGCCAGCAGTTTAGACAGGGGGAACACTGAAGCTTTCTTT. It yields the protein CASSLDRGNTEAFF.